This entry concerns a single T cell receptor beta chain. These data come from a study of control samples from healthy donors and cancer patients. Germline V CDR1 and CDR2: MNHNY, SVGAGI (reference sequence). Trimming shortened V by 6 bases and J by 10 bases, and 15 bases separated the two germline ends. The CDR3 runs to 13 residues. Assay: immunoSEQ multiplex PCR; the TCRdb copy retains only in-frame clones and omits some. This sample has 100,000 to 150,000 clones; over 75% occur once, and the top ten carry around 3%. The sample was blood. V usage is TRBV6-6 and J usage is TRBJ1-4; D remains ambiguous. The TCR originated in a man aged 55 to 70 in good health. The CDR3 region is CASSPDGAGKLFF. The CDR3 DNA is TGTGCCAGCAGCCCCGACGGCGCAGGAAAACTGTTTTTT.